The clone carrying this TCR beta chain came up a few times. Its target is unknown. The record originates from a study of identical twins. The study's findings and limits: Out-of-frame alpha sequences shared by twins were enriched for low generation probability.

TCRdb passed the 5' RACE reads through MiXCR, listing each CDR3 protein once. Counted here are 690,000 or so distinct CDR3 sequences, over 8.5% occurring once; the ten biggest clones make up 0.98%. This CDR3 spans 16 amino acids. With V trimmed by 0 bases and J by 8 bases, 6 bases remained unmatched. Germline V lookup: CDR1 MGHRA, CDR2 YSYEKL. The sample was also linked to a second study, of yellow fever vaccine responses in identical twins. From that report: Twins reportedly had a vaccine T cell response that seemed partly convergent, partly personalized.

The sample consisted of PBMCs. This receptor was taken from a woman between 18 and 29 years old in good health. This chain joins TRBV4-1 and TRBJ2-1; 11 nucleotides match TRBD2. The CDR3 DNA reads TGCGCCAGCAGCCAAGAGCTAGCGGGGGGCAGTGATGAGCAGTTCTTC. Amino acids: CASSQELAGGSDEQFF.